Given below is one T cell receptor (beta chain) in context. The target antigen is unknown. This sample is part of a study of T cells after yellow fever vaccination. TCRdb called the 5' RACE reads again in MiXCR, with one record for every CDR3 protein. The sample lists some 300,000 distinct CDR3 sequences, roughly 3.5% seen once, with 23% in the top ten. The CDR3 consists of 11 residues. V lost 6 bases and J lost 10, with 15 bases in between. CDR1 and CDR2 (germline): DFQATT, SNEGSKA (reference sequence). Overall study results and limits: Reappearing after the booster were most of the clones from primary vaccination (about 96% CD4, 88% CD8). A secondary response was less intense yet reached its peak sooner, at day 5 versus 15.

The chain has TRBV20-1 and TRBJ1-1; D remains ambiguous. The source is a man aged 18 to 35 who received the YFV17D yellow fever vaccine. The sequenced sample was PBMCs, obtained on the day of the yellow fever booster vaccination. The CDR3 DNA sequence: TGCAGTGCCCCAAGGATAGAGGGAGCTTTCTTT. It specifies CSAPRIEGAFF.